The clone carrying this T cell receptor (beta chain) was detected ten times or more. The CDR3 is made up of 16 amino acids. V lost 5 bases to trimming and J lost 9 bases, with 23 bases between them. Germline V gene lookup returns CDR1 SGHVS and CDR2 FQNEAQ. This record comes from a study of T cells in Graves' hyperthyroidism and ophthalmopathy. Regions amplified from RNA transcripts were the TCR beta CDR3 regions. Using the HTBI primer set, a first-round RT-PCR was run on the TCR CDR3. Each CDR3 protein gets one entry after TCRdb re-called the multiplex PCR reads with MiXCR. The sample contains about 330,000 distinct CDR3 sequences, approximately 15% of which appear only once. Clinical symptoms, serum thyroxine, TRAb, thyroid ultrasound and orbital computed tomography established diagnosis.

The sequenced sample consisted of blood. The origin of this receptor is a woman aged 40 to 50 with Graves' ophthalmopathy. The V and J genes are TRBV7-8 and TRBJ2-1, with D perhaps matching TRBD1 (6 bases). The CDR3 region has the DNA TGTGCCAGCAGCAGAACTCGTAACAGGGCGTCTACTGAGCAGTTCTTC. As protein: CASSRTRNRASTEQFF. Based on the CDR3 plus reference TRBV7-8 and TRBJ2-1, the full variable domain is GAGVSQSPRYKVAKRGQDVALRCDPISGHVSLFWYQQALGQGPEFLTYFQNEAQLDKSGLPSDRFFAERPEGSVSTLKIQRTQQEDSAVYLCASSRTRNRASTEQFFGPGTRLTVL.